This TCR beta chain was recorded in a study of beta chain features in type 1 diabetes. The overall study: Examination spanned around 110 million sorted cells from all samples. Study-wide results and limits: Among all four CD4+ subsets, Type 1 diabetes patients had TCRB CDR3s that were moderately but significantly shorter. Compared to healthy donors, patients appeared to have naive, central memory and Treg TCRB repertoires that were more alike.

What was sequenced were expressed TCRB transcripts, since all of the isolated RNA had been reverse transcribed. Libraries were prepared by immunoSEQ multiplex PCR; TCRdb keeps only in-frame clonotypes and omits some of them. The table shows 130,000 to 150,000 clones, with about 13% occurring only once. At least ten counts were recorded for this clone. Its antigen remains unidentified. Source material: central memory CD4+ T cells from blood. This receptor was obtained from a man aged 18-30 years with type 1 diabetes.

The CDR3 region is CASSQISSGGPNSYEQYF. The DNA of the CDR3 is TGCGCCAGCAGCCAGATATCTAGCGGGGGGCCGAACTCCTACGAGCAGTACTTC. The chain carries TRBV4-1 and TRBJ2-7; the match to TRBD2 covers 11 bases. The CDR3 covers 18 residues. The germline CDR1 and CDR2 sequences are MGHRA and YSYEKL. After removal of 3 bases from V and 0 bases from J, the junction contained 10 bases not matched to a gene.